This TCR beta chain appears in the sequencing data of a study of PD-1 blockade in classical Hodgkin lymphoma (dated by TCRdb to between 2020 and 2021). Notes on the research overall: Nivolumab dosing was 3 mg/kg intravenously every 2 weeks, continuing until either disease progression or unacceptable toxicity. To define a peripheral blood immune signature of response to PD-1 blockade in classical Hodgkin lymphoma, the study combined TCR beta sequencing with CyTOF. The research as a whole found: Lower diversity was observed in patients in whom nivolumab was started less than 1 year after ASCT, and these patients were excluded from later analyses so that confounding by immune reconstitution would be avoided. The study was restricted to a single clinical trial cohort, and the causes of repertoire differences, possibly disease activity or prior therapy, were left undefined. By C4D1, a significant rise was seen in CD4+ TCR diversity but not in CD8+ TCR diversity (p=0.0027 vs p=0.16), and the rise was most apparent among complete responders (p=0.02). Baseline TCR diversity was reported to be lower in newly diagnosed patients than in healthy donors, and even lower in relapsed/refractory patients. Trial patients achieving complete response had baseline diversity similar to newly diagnosed patients, whereas partial responders and progressors had significantly lower diversity.

From the germline V gene, CDR1 is SGHRS and CDR2 is YFSETQ. Including the terminal cysteine and phenylalanine, the CDR3 comprises 16 residues. Of the read, only the CDR3 DNA is kept; its 48 bases are in frame from base 1. The germline V end is reduced by 5 bases and the J end by 5 bases; junction bases left unmatched: 13. Sample time point, as interpreted from the label and publication: cycle 1 day 1 (C1D1), immediately before nivolumab initiation. Every trial patient had relapsed following autologous stem cell transplantation, and prior brentuximab vedotin exposure was what differed among cohorts A, B and C. The trial cohort was composed of approximately 56 patients with relapsed/refractory classical Hodgkin lymphoma, for whom complete response, partial response or progressive disease was recorded as best overall response. Single-agent nivolumab was administered to trial patients in the multi-cohort phase II CheckMate 205 trial. Best overall response was determined by an independent review committee according to the 2007 International Working Group response criteria. Trial PBMCs were collected just before the start of nivolumab (C1D1) and during therapy at cycle 2 day 1 and cycle 4 day 1. Peripheral blood was collected in 8 mL Vacutainer Cell Preparation Tubes, from which PBMCs were isolated by centrifugation and then cryopreserved.

The Qiagen DNeasy kit was used to extract genomic DNA both from unsorted PBMCs and from the negatively selected CD4+ and CD8+ fractions. TCR beta CDR3 regions were subjected to amplification by immunoSEQ multiplex PCR with primers that anneal to V and J segments. Amplification bias was minimized using a synthetic immune receptor repertoire, and residual bias was removed computationally after sequencing. For the original study's pipeline: Custom Python scripts were used to quantify repertoire diversity as the Shannon entropy index. Unsorted, CD4+ and CD8+ repertoires were examined separately, except in combined analyses, for which CD4+ and CD8+ sequences were merged in silico. Clonal expansion was defined as a frequency increase of at least 2-fold after treatment compared with C1D1, and clones undetected at baseline were assigned a pseudocount of 0.5. Clones with 0 or 1 copy at C1D1 were defined as singleton clones, while clones with 2 or more copies were defined as non-singleton clones. By matching protein sequences in sorted samples from the same patient, clones expanded in unsorted samples were annotated as CD4+, CD8+ or unknown. Wilcoxon tests on paired samples were used to test changes in diversity from C1D1 to C4D1. In TCRdb, the immuneACCESS table is reduced to in-frame sequences with V and J assigned. These tables do not hold every clone; where another copy was compared, an unresolved V gene accounts for under half, and the others remain unexplained. V and J calls and clone size are copied from that table; D and trimming were computed from the DNA. The sample records tens of thousands of clones, roughly 90% of which are singletons. Of the sample, less than 25% is held by the ten largest clones.

Of note for this clone: Its binding antigen is unknown. Base qualities are not recorded, but no much larger clone differs from it by a single base.

The sequence came from a human donor with classical Hodgkin lymphoma. The starting material was peripheral blood mononuclear cells (PBMCs), obtained at baseline. The receptor chain draws on TRBV5-1 and TRBJ2-7; 10 of the junction bases match TRBD1. The bases are TGCGCCAGCAGTCCGAACTTCCGGGACAGGGGACACGAGCAGTACTTC. Translated, this gives CASSPNFRDRGHEQYF.